A selection of T cell receptor beta chains follows, all from one sample in a study of T cell responses to AZD1222 COVID-19 vaccine. The table came from immunoSEQ multiplex PCR; TCRdb's copy has only in-frame clones and leaves some out. The sample holds more than 70,000 clones, 80% to 90% seen once. Specimen: peripheral blood, collected on day 0 of AZD1222 vaccination. Receptor source: an adult in good health. Each CDR3 is given with its conserved first and last residue. The D gene is left open where the match is weak. Where a row states a size, it is once, few, many or the class of an expanded clone; other rows omit it.

D,size,V,J,DNA,CDR3
TRBD2,-,TRBV7-6,TRBJ2-1,TGTGCCAGCAGCCCCCCCGGGGGGGCCTACAATGAGCAGTTCTTC,CASSPPGGAYNEQFF
TRBD2,-,TRBV20-1,TRBJ2-7,TGCAGTGCTAGTGGTCTAGCGGGCTCGTACGAGCAGTACTTC,CSASGLAGSYEQYF
TRBD1,-,TRBV30,TRBJ1-5,TGTGCCTGGAGCCCGGGACAGGGAACGTGGCAGCCCCAGCATTTT,CAWSPGQGTWQPQHF
-,-,TRBV30,TRBJ2-2,TGTGCCTGGAGTCTAACTTCCACCGGGGAGCTGTTTTTT,CAWSLTSTGELFF
TRBD2,-,TRBV28,TRBJ2-1,TGTGCCAGCATCTCCGGGACTAGCAGATACAATGAGCAGTTCTTC,CASISGTSRYNEQFF
-,-,TRBV4-1,TRBJ1-5,TGCGCCAGCAGCCCCTATACGCATAGCAATCAGCCCCAGCATTTT,CASSPYTHSNQPQHF
-,-,TRBV6-4,TRBJ2-7,TGTGCCAGCAGTGACTTGGCCCCGGGCGAGCAGTACTTC,CASSDLAPGEQYF
-,once,TRBV29-1,TRBJ2-2,TGCAGCGGCGGGGAGCTGTTTTTT,CSGGELFF
-,-,TRBV2,TRBJ1-3,TGTGCCAGCAGTGCTGACGGCAGATACTCTGGAAACACCATATATTTT,CASSADGRYSGNTIYF
-,-,TRBV9,TRBJ1-1,TGTGCCAGCAGCGGGACCTTGGCGGGAGGAGGAAACACTGAAGCTTTCTTT,CASSGTLAGGGNTEAFF
-,-,TRBV5-1,TRBJ1-1,TGCGCCAGCAGCTCGGGCCCTATGAACACTGAAGCTTTCTTT,CASSSGPMNTEAFF
-,-,TRBV7-9,TRBJ2-4,TGTGCCAGCAGCTTAGTAGCCTCGGACAAAAACATTCAGTACTTC,CASSLVASDKNIQYF
-,once,TRBV10-3,TRBJ2-7,TGTGCCATCAAACCGGCCTTTTCTTCCTACGAGCAGTACTTC,CAIKPAFSSYEQYF
TRBD2,-,TRBV7-8,TRBJ2-4,TGTGCCAGCAGCCAACCTTCGACTAGCGGGGGGGCGTCGGCCAAAAACATTCAGTACTTC,CASSQPSTSGGASAKNIQYF
-,-,TRBV5-1,TRBJ2-5,TGCGCCAGCAGCTCAATACCCTCCCAAGAGACCCAGTACTTC,CASSSIPSQETQYF
TRBD1,-,TRBV7-9,TRBJ1-2,TGTGCCAGCAGTACCGCGGGACAGCCCTATGGCTACACCTTC,CASSTAGQPYGYTF
-,-,TRBV19,TRBJ2-7,TGTGCCAGTAGTATAGGAGGGCAGGATTCCTACGAGCAGTACTTC,CASSIGGQDSYEQYF
-,few,TRBV2,TRBJ1-1,TGTGCCAGCGAAGACCCTCGGCAAGCTTTCTTT,CASEDPRQAFF
TRBD1,-,TRBV9,TRBJ1-2,TGTGCCAGCAGCGCAACAGGGGGCGACTATGGCTACACCTTC,CASSATGGDYGYTF